The 9 T cell receptor beta chains below were found in one sample sequenced in a study of regulatory T cells in long-lasting Graves disease. Arm-PCR of CDR3 regions and iRepertoire HTBI primers were used to build TCR beta libraries. TCRdb re-analysed the multiplex PCR reads in MiXCR, keeping a single row per CDR3 protein. The table includes 350,000 to 500,000 distinct CDR3 sequences, 20% to 25% detected once. The time point here: persistent/refractory GD, antithyroid drugs over 5 years with positive TRAb. Extracted PBMC RNA gave rise to the TCR library. The input for sequencing was peripheral blood mononuclear cells (PBMCs), taken when the disease was refractory, from a patient treated with antithyroid drugs. Receptors were obtained from a female donor with Graves disease.

This clonotype was counted many times. The V gene is TRBV20-1, the J gene TRBJ2-5; D perhaps matches TRBD1 (8 bases). In germline, CDR1 is DFQATT, CDR2 SNEGSKA (reference sequence). V lost 6 bases to trimming and J lost 0 bases, with 17 bases between them. The CDR3 runs 15 residues. The CDR3 DNA follows: TGCAGTGCAAGGAGGACAGGGAGGGACCAAGAGACCCAGTACTTC. Translating it yields CSARRTGRDQETQYF.

In this sample, this clonotype turned up once. One junction end disagrees with the germline gene, perhaps due to a read error. The gene calls are TRBV28 and TRBJ2-5, with D unclear. The CDR3 covers 12 residues. Germline loops: CDR1 MDHEN, CDR2 SYDVKM. Here the CDR3 DNA reads TGTGCCGGCAGTTTATATGAGGAGACCCAGTACTTC. It codes for CAGSLYEETQYF. The variable domain in full, completed from reference TRBV28 and TRBJ2-5, reads DVKVTQSSRYLVKRTGEKVFLECVQDMDHENMFWYRQDPGLGLRLIYFSYDVKMKEKGDIPEGYSVSREKKERFSLILESASTNQTSMYLCAGSLYEETQYFGPGTRLLVL.

The sample holds many counts of this clonotype. The chain is built from TRBV12-3 or TRBV12-4 and TRBJ2-7; 12 bases fit TRBD2. There are 15 residues in the CDR3. V shed 4 bases and J 5 bases; nucleotides not matched to a gene: 6. CDR3 amino acids: CASSSLAGGPDEQYF. The DNA for the CDR3 is TGTGCCAGCAGTTCGCTAGCGGGAGGGCCCGACGAGCAGTACTTC.

This clonotype came up a few times. The rearrangement joins TRBV12-3 or TRBV12-4 to TRBJ2-2, with a possible D match to TRBD2 (5 bases). The CDR3 has 16 amino acids. V dropped 7 bases and J dropped 6 bases, with 21 bases sitting between them. CDR3 amino acids: CASTPHLAGLAGELFF. The CDR3 DNA is TGTGCCAGCACCCCCCACCTAGCTGGCCTGGCCGGGGAGCTGTTTTTT.

This chain links TRBV9 with TRBJ2-3; 7 nucleotides align to TRBD1. CDR3 size: 14 residues. V lost 4 bases and J lost 6; bases outside the gene matches: 8. From germline, CDR1 is SGDLS and CDR2 YYNGEE. The CDR3: CASSPQGESDTQYF. The CDR3 coding sequence is TGTGCCAGCAGCCCGCAGGGGGAATCGGATACGCAGTATTTT.

Ten or more counts support this clonotype. The J gene is TRBJ2-4, the V gene TRBV12-5; unclear D gene. Germline CDR1 reads LGHNT; CDR2 reads FRNRAP. Trimming shortened V by 0 bases and J by 0 bases, and 21 bases separated the two germline ends. The CDR3 extends over 20 amino acids. The CDR3 DNA sequence: TGTGCTAGTGGTTTGGTACCTGGAGATGGAATGATACTAGCCAAAAACATTCAGTACTTC. Translating gives CASGLVPGDGMILAKNIQYF.

With respect to this clonotype: This may be a read error: a much more frequent sequence differs by one nucleotide. Because it lacks the conserved phenylalanine or tryptophan at the end, this CDR3 is likely a read error. This chain uses TRBV6-9 with TRBJ2-2, with 9 bases matching TRBD2. Germline V gives CDR1 MNHGY, CDR2 SVAAGI. This CDR3 is built from 16 residues. V lost 3 bases to trimming and J lost 4 bases; unmatched junction nucleotides: 6. CDR3 in DNA: TGTGCCAGCAGTTACTTAGCGGGAGTTGTCACCGGGGAGCTGTTTCTT. Translating it yields CASSYLAGVVTGELFL.

This chain connects TRBV29-1 to TRBJ1-2; 8 nucleotides align to TRBD1. The CDR3 is made up of 14 amino acids. Trimming took 4 bases from V and 4 from J; bases not matched to a gene: 8. The V gene's germline CDR1 is SQVTM and CDR2 ANQGSEA. The CDR3 DNA is TGCAGCGTTGTGACGACAGGGGACTCCTATGGCTACACCTTC. This translates into CSVVTTGDSYGYTF.

The chain couples TRBV28 to TRBJ2-7, with 10 bases fitting TRBD2. Germline CDR1 and CDR2: MDHEN and SYDVKM. The CDR3 has 15 amino acids. V lost 5 bases and J lost 5; bases outside the gene matches: 9. CDR3 loop: CASSRSAGGPHEQYF. The CDR3 DNA follows: TGTGCCAGCAGTCGATCAGCGGGAGGGCCTCACGAGCAGTACTTC.